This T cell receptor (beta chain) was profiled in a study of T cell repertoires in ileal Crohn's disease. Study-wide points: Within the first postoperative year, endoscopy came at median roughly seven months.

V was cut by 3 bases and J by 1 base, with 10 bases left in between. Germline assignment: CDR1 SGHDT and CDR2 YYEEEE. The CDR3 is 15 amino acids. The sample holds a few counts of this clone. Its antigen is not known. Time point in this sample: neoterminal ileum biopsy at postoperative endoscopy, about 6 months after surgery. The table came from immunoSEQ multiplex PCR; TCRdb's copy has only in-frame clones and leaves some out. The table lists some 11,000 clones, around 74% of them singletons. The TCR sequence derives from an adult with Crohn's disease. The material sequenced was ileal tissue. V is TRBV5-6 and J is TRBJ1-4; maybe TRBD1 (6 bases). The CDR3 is CASSSQGQTNEKLFF. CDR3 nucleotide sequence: TGTGCCAGCAGCTCGCAGGGGCAAACTAATGAAAAACTGTTTTTT.